Presented here are 23 T cell receptor beta chains from one specimen sequenced in a study of T cell changes during pregnancy in multiple sclerosis. Measured with immunoSEQ multiplex PCR; TCRdb has only the in-frame clones, and not every one. The table records tens of thousands of clones, around 93% of them present only once. The specimen was peripheral blood, collected in the first trimester of pregnancy. These receptors were collected from a female donor in good health, enrolled as a control in a pregnancy study.

The chain links TRBV5-1 to TRBJ1-1, with 7 nucleotides matching TRBD1. CDR3 length equals 14 residues. The V segment lost 3 bases and the J segment 5 bases; nucleotides outside the gene matches: 7. CDR1 SGHRS and CDR2 YFSETQ come from the germline V gene. Written as DNA, the CDR3 is TGCGCCAGCAGCTCCGCGACAGGGAAGACTGAAGCTTTCTTT. Translated, it gives CASSSATGKTEAFF. The variable domain in full, completed from reference TRBV5-1 and TRBJ1-1, reads KAGVTQTPRYLIKTRGQQVTLSCSPISGHRSVSWYQQTPGQGLQFLFEYFSETQRNKGNFPGRFSGRQFSNSRSEMNVSTLELGDSALYLCASSSATGKTEAFFGQGTRLTVV.

The J gene is TRBJ2-1, the V gene TRBV4-2; 11 bases line up with TRBD2. CDR1 and CDR2 (germline): LGHNA, YNFKEQ. V trimming: 4 bases; J trimming: 9 bases; junction bases outside the gene matches: 5. The CDR3 length is 14 residues. CDR3 loop: CASSRSGGAGEQFF. CDR3 in DNA: TGTGCCAGCAGCCGTAGCGGGGGGGCCGGTGAGCAGTTCTTC.

This rearrangement joins TRBV4-3 to TRBJ1-1, with a weak D call TRBD1 (5 bases). Germline CDR1 LGHNA, CDR2 YSLEER. The V and J ends lost 4 bases and 3 bases respectively, with 12 bases between them. CDR3 length: 14 residues. The CDR3 loop reads CASSRITGDTEAFF. Here the CDR3 DNA reads TGCGCCAGCAGCCGTATAACGGGGGACACTGAAGCTTTCTTT.

V usage is TRBV29-1 and J usage is TRBJ2-2, with TRBD1 matching 7 bases. The CDR3 runs 15 residues. V dropped 4 bases and J dropped 7; count of bases not matched to a gene: 12. Germline assignment: CDR1 SQVTM and CDR2 ANQGSEA. The chain's CDR3 is CSVVPVDRAGGELFF. In nucleotides, the CDR3 is TGCAGCGTTGTCCCAGTCGACAGGGCCGGCGGGGAGCTGTTTTTT.

This chain uses TRBV30 with TRBJ1-3; no definite D call. The CDR3 is 15 amino acids. Germline loops: CDR1 GTSNPN, CDR2 SVGIG (reference sequence). Trimming removed 1 base from V and 0 bases from J, with 10 bases in between. The DNA of the CDR3 is TGTGCCTGGAGTGGTCAGGCAGCCTCTGGAAACACCATATATTTT. Protein product: CAWSGQAASGNTIYF.

The V call is TRBV15, the J call TRBJ2-7; D is undetermined. Germline CDR1 and CDR2: LNHNV and YYDKDF (reference sequence). The CDR3 loop spans 16 amino acids. Trimming pared 0 bases from V and 0 bases from J, leaving 12 bases between. CDR3 sequence reads: CATSRDLSAPSYEQYF. The CDR3, as DNA: TGTGCCACCAGCAGAGATCTCAGTGCACCCTCCTACGAGCAGTACTTC.

The V and J genes are TRBV19 and TRBJ2-2; TRBD1 aligns across 9 bases. J gave up 15 bases and V 5 bases, and 16 bases lay outside the gene matches. Germline loops: CDR1 LNHDA, CDR2 SQIVND (reference sequence). This CDR3 is built from 15 residues. The CDR3 loop reads CASSSQAAGTGMLFF. CDR3 bases: TGTGCCAGTAGTTCCCAAGCAGCCGGGACAGGGATGTTGTTTTTT.

This clone appeared a few times. This chain connects TRBV4-1 to TRBJ1-6, with 8 bases fitting TRBD1. V dropped 0 bases and J dropped 9; count of bases not matched to a gene: 1. Germline values: CDR1 MGHRA, CDR2 YSYEKL. The CDR3 covers 14 residues. This CDR3 reads CASSQEQGGSPLHF. In DNA form, the CDR3 reads TGCGCCAGCAGCCAAGAACAGGGGGGTTCACCCCTCCACTTT.

The genes are TRBV5-1 and TRBJ2-6, with a tentative D call TRBD1 (6 bases). V was pared by 4 bases and J by 1 base, with 21 bases between. CDR3 size: 19 residues. Germline V gene data show CDR1 as SGHRS and CDR2 as YFSETQ. The CDR3 nucleotides read TGCGCCAGCAGCCCCCGAAACAGGGCCCCCCAATCTGGGGCCAACGTCCTGACTTTC. Translation: CASSPRNRAPQSGANVLTF. The full variable domain, its missing parts supplied by reference TRBV5-1 and TRBJ2-6, is KAGVTQTPRYLIKTRGQQVTLSCSPISGHRSVSWYQQTPGQGLQFLFEYFSETQRNKGNFPGRFSGRQFSNSRSEMNVSTLELGDSALYLCASSPRNRAPQSGANVLTFGAGSRLTVL.

This chain joins TRBV19 and TRBJ2-1, with D perhaps matching TRBD1 (6 bases). CDR1 and CDR2 (germline): LNHDA, SQIVND (reference sequence). Trimming removed 6 bases at V and 6 bases at J, with 15 bases between. CDR3 length: 14 residues. The DNA for the CDR3 is TGTGCCAGTAGCCGGGCAGGGGATATCAATGAGCAGTTCTTC. This sequence encodes CASSRAGDINEQFF.

V usage is TRBV4-3 and J usage is TRBJ1-2; the match to TRBD1 covers 7 bases. The CDR3 totals 15 residues. The junction had 8 bases not matched to a gene; V was cut back by 3 bases and J by 4 bases. Germline V lookup: CDR1 LGHNA, CDR2 YSLEER. The CDR3 loop is CASSQDTTGAYGYTF. For the CDR3, the DNA is TGCGCCAGCAGCCAGGACACTACAGGGGCCTATGGCTACACCTTC.

The CDR3 region is CASSVGGQLKETQYF. DNA of the CDR3: TGTGCCAGCAGCGTAGGGGGGCAGCTAAAAGAGACCCAGTACTTC. J is TRBJ2-5 and V is TRBV9, with D possibly being TRBD1 (6 bases). This CDR3 has 15 residues. Trimming pared 0 bases from V and 3 bases from J, leaving 12 bases between. Germline V gives CDR1 SGDLS, CDR2 YYNGEE. The full variable domain, with the rest looked up from reference TRBV9 and TRBJ2-5, is DSGVTQTPKHLITATGQRVTLRCSPRSGDLSVYWYQQSLDQGLQFLIQYYNGEERAKGNILERFSAQQFPDLHSELNLSSLELGDSALYFCASSVGGQLKETQYFGPGTRLLVL.

The rearrangement links TRBV27 to TRBJ1-4, with TRBD1 identical over 11 bases. V was pared by 2 bases and J by 5 bases, with 4 bases of the junction left unmatched. Germline assignment: CDR1 MNHEY and CDR2 SMNVEV (reference sequence). The CDR3 loop spans 16 amino acids. The CDR3: CASSLRGQGGNEKLFF. CDR3 DNA sequence: TGTGCCAGCAGTTTACGGGGACAGGGGGGGAATGAAAAACTGTTTTTT. Variable domain in full (rest from reference TRBV27 and TRBJ1-4): EAQVTQNPRYLITVTGKKLTVTCSQNMNHEYMSWYRQDPGLGLRQIYYSMNVEVTDKGDVPEGYKVSRKEKRNFPLILESPSPNQTSLYFCASSLRGQGGNEKLFFGSGTQLSVL.

V usage is TRBV15 and J usage is TRBJ1-3, with D hard to call. The CDR3 is 12 residues long. The germline gives CDR1 LNHNV, CDR2 YYDKDF (reference sequence). Trimming removed 4 bases from V and 8 bases from J, with 9 bases in between. CDR3: CATSIGRDTIYF. DNA of the CDR3: TGTGCCACCAGCATAGGGCGGGACACCATATATTTT.

This sequence joins TRBV19 and TRBJ2-2, with D possibly matching TRBD2 (5 bases). Germline assignment: CDR1 LNHDA and CDR2 SQIVND (reference sequence). V lost 5 bases and J 3 bases, leaving 19 bases between the germline ends. The CDR3 covers 17 residues. The CDR3: CASSASRGKEDTGELFF. CDR3 nucleotide sequence: TGTGCCAGTAGTGCGTCCCGGGGTAAAGAGGACACCGGGGAGCTGTTTTTT.

The J gene is TRBJ2-7, the V gene TRBV7-2, with D perhaps TRBD1 (5 bases). The germline CDR1 and CDR2 sequences are SGHTA and FQGNSA. This CDR3 spans 15 amino acids. Trimming removed 7 bases from V and 2 bases from J, with 18 bases in between. CDR3 DNA sequence: TGTGCCAGCACCCTCTCGAGTCAGGGCGCCTACGAGCAGTACTTC. This translates into CASTLSSQGAYEQYF.

The genes are TRBV7-9 and TRBJ2-5; perhaps TRBD2 as D (7 bases). Trimming removed 1 base from V and 2 bases from J, with 11 bases in between. CDR1 and CDR2 (germline): SEHNR, FQNEAQ (reference sequence). CDR3 length equals 15 residues. CDR3 coding DNA: TGTGCCAGCAGCTTAGATGGGGGGGCGCAAGAGACCCAGTACTTC. This translates into CASSLDGGAQETQYF.

The chain recombines TRBV4-1 with TRBJ1-1; 10 positions match TRBD1. Germline V gene lookup returns CDR1 MGHRA and CDR2 YSYEKL. The CDR3 is 14 amino acids. V lost 3 bases, J lost 4 bases, and 2 bases stayed unmatched. The CDR3 loop is CASSQGQGSTEAFF. Here the CDR3 DNA reads TGCGCCAGCAGCCAGGGACAGGGGAGCACTGAAGCTTTCTTT.

The rearrangement uses TRBV21-1 and TRBJ1-5; the table calls TRBD1, which could not be checked here. TRBV21-1 is recorded as a pseudogene. CDR3 length: 16 amino acids. The DNA for the CDR3 is TGTGCCAGCATCCTCCCCGGACAGGGAGGCAATCAGCCCCAGCATTTT. Encoded protein: CASILPGQGGNQPQHF.

The rearrangement uses TRBV10-3 and TRBJ1-2, with 8 bases that match TRBD1. After removal of 4 bases from V and 1 base from J, the junction contained 2 bases not matched to a gene. CDR1 is ENHRY and CDR2 is SYGVKD in the germline V gene. This CDR3 has 14 amino acids. The CDR3 coding sequence is TGTGCCATCAGTGGGACAGGGTTTAACTATGGCTACACCTTC. Translating gives CAISGTGFNYGYTF.

The chain recombines TRBV28 with TRBJ2-7; TRBD2 matches at 7 bases. CDR1 MDHEN and CDR2 SYDVKM come from the germline V gene. The CDR3 sequence is 15 residues long. The V segment lost 3 bases and the J segment 2 bases; nucleotides outside the gene matches: 7. CDR3 coding DNA: TGTGCCAGCAGTTTGGGGGGGTATGGAGCCTACGAGCAGTACTTC. Encoded protein: CASSLGGYGAYEQYF.

The chain combines TRBV4-3 with TRBJ1-3; tentative D call: TRBD1 (6 bases). The germline CDR1 and CDR2 sequences are LGHNA and YSLEER. V was clipped by 4 bases and J by 7 bases, with 20 bases between them. CDR3 length equals 16 residues. The chain's CDR3 is CASSPDGGPSVNTIYF. The CDR3 region has the DNA TGCGCCAGCAGCCCCGATGGGGGCCCTAGTGTGAACACCATATATTTT.

The V call is TRBV9, the J call TRBJ1-5; tentative D call: TRBD1 (6 bases). Trimming cost V 0 bases and J 7 bases, with 14 bases left between them. In germline, CDR1 is SGDLS, CDR2 YYNGEE. CDR3 size: 15 residues. CDR3: CASSVDSGVFQPQHF. CDR3 bases: TGTGCCAGCAGCGTAGACTCAGGGGTTTTCCAGCCCCAGCATTTT.